Shown below are 29 T cell receptor beta chains from a single sample sequenced in a study of regulatory T cells in long-lasting Graves disease. Construction of TCR beta libraries relied on iRepertoire HTBI primers and on Arm-PCR targeting CDR3 regions. TCRdb called the multiplex PCR reads again in MiXCR, with one record for every CDR3 protein. The sample lists fewer than 400,000 distinct CDR3 sequences, roughly 21% occurring once. Time point given: persistent/refractory GD, antithyroid drugs over 5 years with positive TRAb. Following extraction of RNA from PBMCs, that RNA was used to make the TCR library. The sequences come from peripheral blood mononuclear cells (PBMCs), collected when the disease was refractory, from a patient treated with antithyroid drugs. The receptors here all came from a female donor with Graves disease.

This clonotype was counted ten times or more. This rearrangement joins TRBV20-1 to TRBJ2-5; 9 nucleotides line up with TRBD2. The V and J ends lost 0 bases and 5 bases, in that order; junction bases with no gene match: 7. The CDR3 spans 15 residues. The germline V gene has CDR1 DFQATT and CDR2 SNEGSKA (reference sequence). CDR3 region: CSARDPGLARETQYF. The CDR3, as DNA: TGCAGTGCTAGAGACCCGGGACTAGCACGGGAGACCCAGTACTTC.

This clonotype was counted many times. The chain combines TRBV29-1 with TRBJ1-4; a possible D gene is TRBD1 (6 bases). The CDR3 sequence is 12 residues long. CDR1 and CDR2 from the germline V gene are SQVTM and ANQGSEA. V gave up 7 bases and J gave up 5 bases, with 11 bases separating them. CDR3 sequence: CSARTANEKLFF. Written as DNA, the CDR3 is TGCAGCGCACGGACAGCGAATGAAAAACTGTTTTTT.

The sample holds many counts of this clonotype. The rearrangement links TRBV2 to TRBJ2-7; 9 bases align to TRBD1. Losses at the gene ends were 5 bases for V and 5 bases for J; bases not matched to a gene: 7. CDR3 length: 14 residues. Germline CDR1 and CDR2: SNHLY and FYNNEI. The CDR3 loop reads CASSPRTGVDEQYF. Here the CDR3 DNA reads TGTGCCAGCAGTCCGCGGACAGGGGTCGACGAGCAGTACTTC.

This clonotype was detected ten times or more. The chain carries TRBV20-1 and TRBJ1-2; D perhaps matches TRBD1 (6 bases). V gave up 0 bases and J gave up 0 bases, with 17 bases separating them. The CDR3 has 17 residues. Looked up from germline, CDR1 is DFQATT and CDR2 is SNEGSKA (reference sequence). The CDR3 region has the DNA TGCAGTGCTAGAGATCTGGGGGCACGGACCTCTAACTATGGCTACACCTTC. It yields the protein CSARDLGARTSNYGYTF.

This clonotype appeared a few times. The chain carries TRBV5-1 and TRBJ2-7, with D possibly TRBD1 on 5 matching bases. CDR1 and CDR2 (germline): SGHRS, YFSETQ. Trimming shortened V by 2 bases and J by 3 bases, and 18 bases separated the two germline ends. The CDR3 totals 16 residues. The CDR3 region has the DNA TGCGCCAGCAGCTTCCTTACAGGTTACCCCTACTACGAGCAGTACTTC. Its protein product is CASSFLTGYPYYEQYF.

This clonotype came up many times. The V gene is TRBV6-1, the J gene TRBJ1-1; D is possibly TRBD1 (5 bases). Trimming stripped 6 bases from V and 5 bases from J, with 13 bases between. The CDR3 length is 13 residues. The germline CDR1 and CDR2 sequences are MNHNS and SASEGT. DNA for the CDR3: TGTGCCAGCAGGAGCAGGGTGGGGACTGAAGCTTTCTTT. Amino acids: CASRSRVGTEAFF.

With respect to this clonotype: Given a much more abundant clone one base away, this may be a read error. The chain recombines TRBV6-2 or TRBV6-3 with TRBJ2-2, with D perhaps matching TRBD1 (6 bases). Germline CDR1 reads MNHEY; CDR2 reads SVGEGT. CDR3 size: 16 residues. V lost 5 bases to trimming and J lost 10 bases, with 23 bases between them. The CDR3: CASSRSSVSGHEELFF. CDR3 in DNA: TGTGCCAGCAGTCGATCGTCGGTTTCGGGACACGAGGAGCTGTTTTTT.

This clonotype was observed a few times. The V and J genes are TRBV3-1 and TRBJ1-5; TRBD1 is a possible D gene (5 bases). The CDR3 length is 15 residues. V lost 3 bases, J lost 1 base, and 10 bases lay in between. Germline assignment: CDR1 LGHDT and CDR2 YNNKEL (reference sequence). The CDR3 spells CASSQGGTSNQPQHF. The CDR3 region has the DNA TGTGCCAGCAGCCAGGGGGGTACGAGCAATCAGCCCCAGCATTTT.

This clonotype was observed a few times. The gene calls are TRBV12-3 or TRBV12-4 and TRBJ1-1, with unresolved D. This CDR3 has 12 residues. V shed 0 bases and J shed 11 bases, with 10 bases lying between them. CDR3 loop: CASSLAWVEAFF. In nucleotides, the CDR3 is TGTGCCAGCAGTTTAGCCTGGGTAGAGGCTTTCTTT.

This clonotype has only a few counts. This chain connects TRBV10-2 to TRBJ2-2, with D perhaps given as TRBD1 or TRBD2 (6 bases each). Germline values: CDR1 WSHSY, CDR2 SAAADI. This CDR3 is built from 16 residues. The V gene lost 7 bases and the J gene lost 0 bases, with 15 bases spanning the gap. CDR3 residues: CASINLGGANTGELFF. The CDR3 nucleotides read TGCGCCAGCATCAACCTCGGGGGCGCGAACACCGGGGAGCTGTTTTTT.

This clonotype occurred many times. The V call is TRBV16, the J call TRBJ1-5; D is possibly TRBD1 (5 bases). CDR3 length equals 14 residues. V was pared by 2 bases and J by 4 bases, with 9 bases between. Germline V CDR1 and CDR2: KGHSY, FQNENV. CDR3 bases: TGTGCCAGCAGCCAAGGGTGGGGGAATCAGCCCCAGCATTTT. This gives the protein CASSQGWGNQPQHF.

On this clonotype itself: A read error may produce the germline difference seen at one junction end. J is TRBJ1-2 and V is TRBV5-1; D is unclear. The CDR3 length is 15 residues. Germline CDR1 is SGHRS and CDR2 is YFSETQ. CDR3 coding DNA: TGCGCCAGCAGCTTGGCCGGTGGAAGTTTCTATGGCCACACCTTC. Its protein is CASSLAGGSFYGHTF.

This clonotype was counted ten times or more. The chain carries TRBV12-3 or TRBV12-4 and TRBJ1-2; D might be TRBD1 (5 bases). Trimming took 7 bases from V and 6 from J, leaving 12 bases between them. There are 12 residues in the CDR3. In nucleotides, the CDR3 is TGTGCCAGCACCGTAGACAGCCATGGCTACACCTTC. Translated: CASTVDSHGYTF.

This clonotype was seen only a few times. The gene calls are TRBV6-1 and TRBJ2-2; tentative D call: TRBD1 (5 bases). This CDR3 spans 14 amino acids. Trimming left V 10 bases short and J 0 bases short, with 12 bases between. Looked up from germline, CDR1 is MNHNS and CDR2 is SASEGT. CDR3 protein: CATISRANTGELFF. In DNA form, the CDR3 reads TGTGCCACCATCTCCAGGGCGAACACCGGGGAGCTGTTTTTT.

The rearrangement joins TRBV2 to TRBJ2-3; 9 bases map to TRBD1. This CDR3 spans 17 amino acids. Per germline, CDR1 SNHLY and CDR2 FYNNEI. V shed 5 bases, J shed 2 bases, and the junction held 11 bases outside the gene matches. The CDR3 DNA reads TGTGCCAGCAGTACTGAAACCGGGACAGGGACCACAGATACGCAGTATTTT. This sequence encodes CASSTETGTGTTDTQYF.

V usage is TRBV7-9 and J usage is TRBJ2-5; a possible D gene is TRBD1 (5 bases). With 4 bases removed from V and 5 bases from J, the gap between germline ends came to 11 bases. This CDR3 is built from 13 residues. Germline V gene sequence: CDR1 SEHNR, CDR2 FQNEAQ (reference sequence). CDR3 in amino acids: CASSWQGVETQYF. The DNA of the CDR3 is TGTGCCAGCAGCTGGCAGGGTGTGGAGACCCAGTACTTC.

This clonotype was seen more than once but under ten times. The chain joins TRBV5-1 to TRBJ2-4; the D gene could be TRBD1 or TRBD2 (5 bases each). Per the germline V gene, CDR1 is SGHRS and CDR2 is YFSETQ. V lost 0 bases and J 4 bases, leaving 14 bases between the germline ends. This CDR3 spans 16 amino acids. DNA of the CDR3: TGCGCCAGCAGCTTGGGTTACGGGGCGGAAAAAAACATTCAGTACTTC. Its protein is CASSLGYGAEKNIQYF.

As for this clonotype: A far larger clone is off by one base, so a read error is likely. CDR3 amino acids: CACSLEDSPLHF. In DNA form, the CDR3 reads TGTGCCTGCAGCTTAGAGGATTCACCCCTCCACTTT. The gene calls are TRBV11-2 and TRBJ1-6; D remains ambiguous. CDR1 SGHAT and CDR2 FQNNGV come from the germline V gene. The length of the CDR3 is 12 residues.

This clonotype has ten or more counts. This chain connects TRBV12-3 or TRBV12-4 to TRBJ2-7; TRBD2 is a possible D gene (5 bases). This CDR3 is 13 amino acids long. With 6 bases removed from V and 0 bases from J, the gap between germline ends came to 9 bases. CDR3 region: CASRSGNSYEQYF. As DNA, the CDR3 is TGTGCCAGCAGGTCCGGGAACTCCTACGAGCAGTACTTC.

The chain carries TRBV7-9 and TRBJ2-7; a weak D match, TRBD2 (6 bases). This CDR3 is 15 amino acids long. Germline V gives CDR1 SEHNR, CDR2 FQNEAQ (reference sequence). V was clipped by 2 bases and J by 2 bases, with 13 bases between them. CDR3 nucleotide sequence: TGTGCCAGCAGCTTAAGGACTGCGGGGCCCTACGAGCAGTACTTC. The encoded protein is CASSLRTAGPYEQYF.

Ten or more counts support this clonotype. The chain carries TRBV27 and TRBJ2-7; TRBD1 matches at 7 bases. Germline V lookup: CDR1 MNHEY, CDR2 SMNVEV (reference sequence). Trimming took 3 bases from V and 5 from J; bases not matched to a gene: 4. The length of the CDR3 is 13 residues. CDR3 sequence (DNA): TGTGCCAGCAGTTTTCTGGGACAGCACGAGCAGTACTTC. The encoded protein is CASSFLGQHEQYF.

The table lists this clonotype with many counts. J is TRBJ2-7 and V is TRBV29-1, with D unclear. Trimming removed 7 bases at V and 0 bases at J, with 16 bases between. CDR3 length: 14 amino acids. CDR1 is SQVTM, CDR2 ANQGSEA, per germline. The DNA of the CDR3 is TGCAGCGCGATACCGGGCCGGAGCTCCTACGAGCAGTACTTC. Amino acid sequence: CSAIPGRSSYEQYF.

This clonotype occurred many times. The genes are TRBV28 and TRBJ2-5; 7 positions match TRBD1. Per the germline V gene, CDR1 is MDHEN and CDR2 is SYDVKM. This CDR3 comprises 19 residues. J gave up 5 bases and V 3 bases, and 21 bases lay outside the gene matches. The CDR3 coding sequence is TGTGCCAGCAGTTTTATACTATCTGTAGGGGGCCAAAGTCGGGAGACCCAGTACTTC. As protein: CASSFILSVGGQSRETQYF.

The V call is TRBV12-3 or TRBV12-4, the J call TRBJ2-7; a possible D gene is TRBD2 (6 bases). V lost 5 bases to trimming and J lost 4 bases, with 21 bases between them. CDR3 length equals 16 residues. Here the CDR3 reads CASSPLSGSNAYEQYF. CDR3 coding DNA: TGTGCCAGCAGTCCCCTGAGCGGGTCCAATGCTTACGAGCAGTACTTC.

This chain uses TRBV14 with TRBJ2-7; D gene ambiguous. Per germline, CDR1 SGHDN and CDR2 FVKESK. The length of the CDR3 is 12 residues. V was cut by 2 bases and J by 2 bases, with 4 bases left in between. CDR3 in DNA: TGTGCCAGCAGCCAAATGCCCTACGAGCAGTACTTC. Its protein product is CASSQMPYEQYF. Based on the CDR3 plus reference TRBV14 and TRBJ2-7, the full variable domain is EAGVTQFPSHSVIEKGQTVTLRCDPISGHDNLYWYRRVMGKEIKFLLHFVKESKQDESGMPNNRFLAERTGGTYSTLKVQPAELEDSGVYFCASSQMPYEQYFGPGTRLTVT.

In its sample, this clonotype was seen a few times. The V gene is TRBV9, the J gene TRBJ1-1; D is possibly TRBD1 (5 bases). Germline V gene data show CDR1 as SGDLS and CDR2 as YYNGEE. The CDR3 totals 14 residues. V was cut by 4 bases and J by 1 base, with 11 bases left in between. CDR3: CASSPHGGNTEAFF. As DNA, the CDR3 is TGTGCCAGCAGCCCCCATGGGGGGAACACTGAAGCTTTCTTT.

In this sample, this clonotype turned up a few times. V and J are TRBV12-3 or TRBV12-4 and TRBJ1-4; TRBD1 is a possible D gene (5 bases). CDR3 size: 16 residues. Trimming cost V 4 bases and J 2 bases, with 14 bases left between them. The CDR3 DNA sequence: TGTGCCAGCAGTTCGGGGGATGATACGACTAATGAAAAACTGTTTTTT. Residues: CASSSGDDTTNEKLFF.

This clonotype has a count of ten or more. The chain recombines TRBV28 with TRBJ2-7; TRBD2 might be the D (7 bases). Germline values: CDR1 MDHEN, CDR2 SYDVKM. V gave up 8 bases and J gave up 2 bases, with 16 bases separating them. The CDR3 sequence is 14 residues long. For the CDR3, the DNA is TGTGCCAGCCAAGGTGGGGGGGGCCCCTACGAGCAGTACTTC. Its translation is CASQGGGGPYEQYF.

This clonotype was seen many times. The chain has TRBV2 and TRBJ1-5; D is perhaps TRBD1 (6 bases). Trimming removed 5 bases from V and 10 bases from J, with 9 bases in between. Germline V CDR1 and CDR2: SNHLY, FYNNEI. This CDR3 is 11 amino acids long. CDR3 amino acids: CASSIQGPQHF. The CDR3 DNA reads TGTGCCAGCAGTATACAGGGACCCCAGCATTTT.